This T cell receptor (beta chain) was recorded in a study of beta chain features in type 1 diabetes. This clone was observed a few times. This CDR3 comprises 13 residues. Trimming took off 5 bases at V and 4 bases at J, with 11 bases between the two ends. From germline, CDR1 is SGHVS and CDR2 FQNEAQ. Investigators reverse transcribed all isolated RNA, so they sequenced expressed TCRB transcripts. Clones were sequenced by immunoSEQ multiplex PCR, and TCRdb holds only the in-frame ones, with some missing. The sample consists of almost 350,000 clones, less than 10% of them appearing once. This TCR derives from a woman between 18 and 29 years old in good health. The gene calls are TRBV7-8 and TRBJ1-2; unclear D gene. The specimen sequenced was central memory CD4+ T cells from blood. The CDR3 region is CASSMDGLYGYTF. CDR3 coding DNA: TGTGCCAGCAGCATGGACGGACTCTATGGCTACACCTTC.